These 11 T cell receptor beta chains originate from one sample sequenced in a study of T cell changes during pregnancy in multiple sclerosis. Libraries were prepared by immunoSEQ multiplex PCR; TCRdb keeps only in-frame clonotypes and omits some of them. There are 100,000 to 150,000 clones in the sample; roughly 92% occur only once, and around 6% lies in the top ten. The material sequenced was peripheral blood, taken before pregnancy. The receptor source for this set is a female donor with multiple sclerosis, enrolled in a pregnancy study.

The V gene is TRBV21-1, the J gene TRBJ2-7; the D call TRBD1 from the table was never checked on the DNA. TRBV21-1 has pseudogene status. This CDR3 region has 19 residues. The CDR3 DNA reads as TGTGCCAGCAGCAACTTCCGGGACAGAGCATCTATCGCAGCAGAAATGCAGTACTTC. Its translation is CASSNFRDRASIAAEMQYF.

This chain uses TRBV6-1 with TRBJ1-1; a weak D match, TRBD1 (5 bases). The CDR3 sequence is 15 residues long. V lost 2 bases and J lost 5, with 15 bases in between. Germline values: CDR1 MNHNS, CDR2 SASEGT. For the CDR3, the DNA is TGTGCCAGCAGTGAATTAGGGGTCCGAAAGACTGAAGCTTTCTTT. Its translation is CASSELGVRKTEAFF.

The chain combines TRBV7-9 with TRBJ1-2; no reliable D call. Looked up from germline, CDR1 is SEHNR and CDR2 is FQNEAQ (reference sequence). CDR3 size: 16 residues. V was pared by 5 bases and J by 2 bases, with 18 bases between. In DNA form, the CDR3 reads TGTGCCAGCAGCCCTTGGTCCCGGGGAAAAAACTATGGCTACACCTTC. It specifies CASSPWSRGKNYGYTF.

This clone was recorded once. This chain uses TRBV9 with TRBJ2-1, with TRBD2 matching 12 bases. Germline trimming cut 0 bases from V and 0 bases from J; bases unmatched to any gene: 4. CDR3 length: 18 amino acids. Germline-derived CDR1 and CDR2 are SGDLS and YYNGEE. This chain's CDR3 is CASSVELAGGGSYNEQFF. The CDR3 coding sequence is TGTGCCAGCAGCGTAGAACTAGCGGGAGGAGGCTCCTACAATGAGCAGTTCTTC.

This clone was picked up one time. V gene TRBV7-6 combines with J gene TRBJ2-1; the D gene is possibly TRBD1 (6 bases). The CDR3 covers 12 residues. In germline, CDR1 is SGHVS, CDR2 FNYEAQ. V shed 5 bases and J shed 9 bases, with 11 bases lying between them. CDR3 amino acids: CASSLQGTEQFF. The CDR3 nucleotides read TGTGCCAGCAGCCTACAGGGTACTGAGCAGTTCTTC.

The chain links TRBV2 to TRBJ2-2; the match to TRBD1 covers 7 bases. The trim removed 4 bases at V and 1 base at J, leaving 3 bases unmatched. The CDR3 consists of 15 residues. Germline CDR1 is SNHLY and CDR2 is FYNNEI. In DNA form, the CDR3 reads TGTGCCAGCAGTGTCAGACAGGGGAACACCGGGGAGCTGTTTTTT. This gives the protein CASSVRQGNTGELFF.

To note about this clone: The junction shows a germline mismatch at one end, possibly a read error. The genes are TRBV9 and TRBJ2-3; 9 bases are a match to TRBD2. Germline loops: CDR1 SGDLS, CDR2 YYNGEE. This CDR3 is 14 amino acids long. For the CDR3, the DNA is TGTGCCAGCAGTGTTAACCTTGGTAGCGGGAGCATCCATTTT. Translating it yields CASSVNLGSGSIHF.

The rearrangement joins TRBV2 to TRBJ2-2, with D perhaps matching TRBD1 (7 bases). The CDR3 contains 13 residues. CDR1 and CDR2 from the germline V gene are SNHLY and FYNNEI. V lost 7 bases and J 4 bases, leaving 10 bases between the germline ends. In DNA form, the CDR3 reads TGTGCCAGCATTCAGGGGGGCACCGGGGAGCTGTTTTTT. This encodes CASIQGGTGELFF.

The chain joins TRBV27 to TRBJ2-1, with D possibly TRBD2 on 5 matching bases. Trimming took 6 bases from V and 3 from J, leaving 15 bases between them. The germline V gene encodes CDR1 MNHEY and CDR2 SMNVEV (reference sequence). The CDR3 is made up of 15 amino acids. The CDR3 region is CASRTRGSDYNEQFF. The DNA of the CDR3 is TGTGCCAGCAGAACTCGGGGTAGCGACTACAATGAGCAGTTCTTC.

This chain uses TRBV6-1 with TRBJ1-1, with 7 bases fitting TRBD1. Germline V lookup: CDR1 MNHNS, CDR2 SASEGT. The V and J ends lost 6 bases and 4 bases, in that order; junction bases with no gene match: 8. This CDR3 is 14 amino acids long. CDR3 sequence: CASRYRGSATEAFF. CDR3 nucleotides: TGTGCCAGCAGGTACAGGGGCTCGGCCACTGAAGCTTTCTTT.

Details on this clone: At one end, the junction sequence differs from germline, possibly due to a read error. The V gene is TRBV6-6, the J gene TRBJ2-5; D is unresolved. This CDR3 contains 11 residues. Germline V gene sequence: CDR1 MNHNY, CDR2 SVGAGI (reference sequence). The CDR3 DNA sequence: TGTGCCAGCAGTTACCAGGAGACCCAGTACTTC. It translates to CASSYQETQYF.